The TCR beta chain under discussion was sequenced for a study of shared clonotypes between healthy human individuals. In its sample, this clone was seen once. Its antigen remains unidentified. CDR3 length: 15 residues. V shed 3 bases and J shed 7 bases, with 15 bases lying between them. Germline V gives CDR1 MDHEN, CDR2 SYDVKM. At the deep level, the assay was run. This table comes from immunoSEQ multiplex PCR, and its TCRdb copy is limited to in-frame clones, with some not included. The data contain approximately 2.5 million clones, 80% to 95% of them seen just once; the ten biggest clones take up roughly 0.36%. Study-wide results and caveats: Around 5.3% of naive CD4 clonotypes were shared across a handful of donors. Compared with clonotypes that all four donors shared, non-shared clonotypes had lower generation probabilities.

This rearrangement joins TRBV28 to TRBJ2-2; D might be TRBD1 (5 bases). The receptor was isolated from a young man in good health. Some clones in this sample may be carry-over from other donors' samples. The sequenced material came from naive CD4+ T cells from PBMCs. Subset indicated: CD45RA+ positively selected. The CDR3 loop is CASSFQQGLHGELFF. Written as DNA, the CDR3 is TGTGCCAGCAGTTTTCAGCAGGGCTTGCACGGGGAGCTGTTTTTT.